The next 17 T cell receptor beta chains were all read from a single sample in a study of T cell responses to AZD1222 COVID-19 vaccine. TCRdb's table, derived via immunoSEQ multiplex PCR, lists solely in-frame clones and lacks some. The table records around 120,000 clones, roughly 88% of them present only once. Sequenced here: peripheral blood, sampled on day 0 of MenACWY control vaccination. The receptors were gathered from an adult in good health.

The rearrangement links TRBV7-9 to TRBJ1-1; 7 nucleotides line up with TRBD1. This CDR3 is 15 amino acids long. Germline V gene data show CDR1 as SEHNR and CDR2 as FQNEAQ (reference sequence). After removal of 4 bases from V and 1 base from J, the junction contained 6 bases not matched to a gene. CDR3 sequence: CASSSRQGWNTEAFF. DNA for the CDR3: TGTGCCAGCAGCTCCCGACAGGGCTGGAACACTGAAGCTTTCTTT.

V gene TRBV6-5 combines with J gene TRBJ2-5; 11 bases align to TRBD1. The CDR3 covers 14 residues. Germline V gene data show CDR1 as MNHEY and CDR2 as SVGAGI. Germline trimming cut 6 bases from V and 2 bases from J; bases unmatched to any gene: 2. CDR3 sequence reads: CASSGTGGQETQYF. CDR3 in DNA: TGTGCCAGCAGCGGGACAGGGGGGCAAGAGACCCAGTACTTC.

The chain is built from TRBV7-6 and TRBJ1-5; tentative D call: TRBD1 (5 bases). Trimming left V 5 bases short and J 1 base short, with 12 bases between. Germline-derived CDR1 and CDR2 are SGHVS and FNYEAQ. The CDR3 runs to 15 residues. Written as DNA, the CDR3 is TGTGCCAGCAGCGCTGACAGATCCAGCAATCAGCCCCAGCATTTT. Protein: CASSADRSSNQPQHF.

The chain links TRBV19 to TRBJ2-6, with TRBD1 identical over 8 bases. The CDR3 is 18 residues long. CDR1 LNHDA and CDR2 SQIVND come from the germline V gene (reference sequence). V lost 2 bases, J lost 2 bases, and 8 bases stayed unmatched. The CDR3 sequence is CASSIPPWTGTGANVLTF. The DNA of the CDR3 is TGTGCCAGTAGTATACCCCCCTGGACAGGGACTGGGGCCAACGTCCTGACTTTC.

Details on this clone: Other DNA sequences in this specimen translate into the identical CDR3. J is TRBJ2-1 and V is TRBV28; a weak D match, TRBD2 (6 bases). Germline V CDR1 and CDR2: MDHEN, SYDVKM. This CDR3 comprises 15 residues. The V gene lost 3 bases and the J gene lost 0 bases, with 9 bases spanning the gap. The CDR3 sequence is CASSLGGSSYNEQFF. In DNA, the CDR3 is TGTGCCAGCAGTTTGGGAGGTAGCTCCTACAATGAGCAGTTCTTC.

The rearrangement uses TRBV27 and TRBJ2-2, with TRBD2 matching over 11 bases. The CDR3 extends over 15 amino acids. Germline CDR1 and CDR2: MNHEY and SMNVEV (reference sequence). The V gene end was trimmed by 3 bases and the J gene end by 7 bases; junction bases not matched to a gene: 4. This CDR3 reads CASSFPTSGVGELFF. DNA of the CDR3: TGTGCCAGCAGTTTTCCGACTAGCGGGGTCGGGGAGCTGTTTTTT.

The rearrangement uses TRBV2 and TRBJ2-2; perhaps TRBD2 as D (6 bases). The CDR3 has 14 amino acids. V gave up 4 bases and J gave up 4 bases, with 10 bases separating them. CDR1 and CDR2 from the germline V gene are SNHLY and FYNNEI. CDR3: CASSGRGGTGELFF. The DNA of the CDR3 is TGTGCCAGCAGTGGGCGGGGAGGCACCGGGGAGCTGTTTTTT.

The chain recombines TRBV6-1 with TRBJ1-2; perhaps TRBD1 as D (6 bases). The CDR3 extends over 15 amino acids. V was cut by 3 bases and J by 8 bases, with 19 bases left in between. Germline V lookup: CDR1 MNHNS, CDR2 SASEGT. CDR3 DNA: TGTGCCAGCAGTGACGGCTTCACAAAGGGGGGAGGCTACACCTTC. It yields the protein CASSDGFTKGGGYTF.

CDR3 sequence reads: CASSELDRSYGYTF. CDR3 DNA sequence: TGTGCCAGCAGTGAATTGGACAGATCCTATGGCTACACCTTC. The rearrangement links TRBV6-1 to TRBJ1-2; a possible D gene is TRBD1 (6 bases). The germline V and J ends were trimmed by 2 bases and 4 bases, with 11 bases remaining between them. The CDR3 runs 14 residues. Germline assignment: CDR1 MNHNS and CDR2 SASEGT.

The CDR3 loop is CASSLSSGETQYF. The CDR3 nucleotides are TGCGCCAGCAGCTTATCTAGCGGGGAGACCCAGTACTTC. The chain recombines TRBV5-1 with TRBJ2-5; TRBD2 aligns across 8 bases. J gave up 5 bases and V 2 bases, and 2 bases lay outside the gene matches. This CDR3 region has 13 residues. Germline values: CDR1 SGHRS, CDR2 YFSETQ. The entire variable domain, with the rest obtained from reference TRBV5-1 and TRBJ2-5, is as follows: KAGVTQTPRYLIKTRGQQVTLSCSPISGHRSVSWYQQTPGQGLQFLFEYFSETQRNKGNFPGRFSGRQFSNSRSEMNVSTLELGDSALYLCASSLSSGETQYFGPGTRLLVL.

The rearrangement links TRBV14 to TRBJ1-2; 11 nucleotides match TRBD1. The length of the CDR3 is 15 residues. Per the germline V gene, CDR1 is SGHDN and CDR2 is FVKESK. The J segment lost 4 bases and the V segment lost 4 bases, leaving 5 bases of the junction unmatched. The CDR3 DNA follows: TGTGCCAGCAGCCTAGCCGGGACAGGGGGCTATGGCTACACCTTC. This gives the protein CASSLAGTGGYGYTF.

DNA of the CDR3: TGTGCCAGCAGCCGGGGTTCTGGTCAGCCCCAGCATTTT. It yields the protein CASSRGSGQPQHF. The chain combines TRBV7-3 with TRBJ1-5; no clear D. CDR3 length: 13 residues. V lost 5 bases to trimming and J lost 6 bases, with 11 bases between them. The germline V gene encodes CDR1 SGHTA and CDR2 FQGTGA.

The V and J genes are TRBV5-6 and TRBJ2-5; D gene unclear. Germline lookup yields CDR1 SGHDT and CDR2 YYEEEE. CDR3 size: 11 residues. V lost 4 bases and J lost 0, with 1 base in between. The CDR3 DNA reads TGTGCCAGCAGCCACCAAGAGACCCAGTACTTC. It encodes CASSHQETQYF.

The rearrangement uses TRBV7-3 and TRBJ2-3; D may correspond to TRBD1 or TRBD2 (6 bases each). The CDR3 runs to 15 residues. Trimming pared 2 bases from V and 1 base from J, leaving 10 bases between. In germline, CDR1 is SGHTA, CDR2 FQGTGA. CDR3: CASSLGGRRTDTQYF. CDR3 nucleotide sequence: TGTGCCAGCAGCTTAGGGGGGCGGCGCACAGATACGCAGTATTTT. Full variable domain (remainder filled in from reference TRBV7-3 and TRBJ2-3): GAGVSQTPSNKVTEKGKYVELRCDPISGHTALYWYRQSLGQGPEFLIYFQGTGAADDSGLPNDRFFAVRPEGSVSTLKIQRTERGDSAVYLCASSLGGRRTDTQYFGPGTRLTVL.

The rearrangement joins TRBV27 to TRBJ2-1, with 8 bases aligning to TRBD2. The CDR3 contains 15 residues. Trimming cost V 5 bases and J 5 bases; bases outside gene matches: 8. CDR1 and CDR2 from the germline V gene are MNHEY and SMNVEV (reference sequence). The CDR3 DNA reads as TGTGCCAGCAGTGAGCCGCTAGCGGGCCACAATGAGCAGTTCTTC. This sequence encodes CASSEPLAGHNEQFF.

The rearrangement joins TRBV7-3 to TRBJ2-2; D is unresolved. The germline CDR1 and CDR2 sequences are SGHTA and FQGTGA. The CDR3 runs to 16 residues. V gave up 2 bases and J gave up 5 bases, with 15 bases separating them. The CDR3 region has the DNA TGTGCCAGCAGCTTAGGGGTATCGAGAGGAACCGGGGAGCTGTTTTTT. It encodes CASSLGVSRGTGELFF.

This chain links TRBV5-4 with TRBJ1-1; possibly TRBD1 for D (5 bases). Trimming took 5 bases from V and 2 from J, leaving 13 bases between them. CDR3 length: 14 residues. The germline CDR1 and CDR2 sequences are SGHNT and YYREEE (reference sequence). As DNA, the CDR3 is TGTGCCAGCAGACAGCAGGGTCCCAACACTGAAGCTTTCTTT. Translated, it gives CASRQQGPNTEAFF.